The 25 T cell receptor beta chains below were found in one sample sequenced in a study of response to subunit inactivated influenza vaccine. TCRdb itself ran the RT-PCR reads through MiXCR, one entry per CDR3 protein. The table has a few hundred thousand distinct CDR3 sequences, about 10% seen once. The data also belong to a second study, concerning T cells expressing NK-cell markers. Per that study: The TCR beta cDNA came from 5'RACE template switching with UMIs.

Sequencing was performed on PBMCs from blood, taken on the day of vaccination. These TCRs come from a man aged 45 to 65 who received an inactivated influenza vaccine.

The genes are TRBV29-1 and TRBJ2-6; D remains unclear. Per germline, CDR1 SQVTM and CDR2 ANQGSEA. V lost 5 bases and J 0 bases, leaving 5 bases between the germline ends. CDR3 length equals 13 residues. CDR3 residues: CSVRASGANVLTF. The CDR3 bases are TGCAGCGTTCGTGCCTCTGGGGCCAACGTCCTGACTTTC.

The chain links TRBV6-1 to TRBJ1-5, with 10 positions matching TRBD1. With V trimmed by 7 bases and J by 2 bases, 5 bases remained unmatched. The germline V gene has CDR1 MNHNS and CDR2 SASEGT. The CDR3 is made up of 15 amino acids. This CDR3 reads CASTTGTGGNQPQHF. CDR3 in DNA: TGTGCCAGCACCACCGGGACAGGGGGCAATCAGCCCCAGCATTTT.

This clonotype was detected only a few times. The chain uses TRBV20-1 and TRBJ2-7; possibly TRBD1 for D (7 bases). CDR1 DFQATT and CDR2 SNEGSKA come from the germline V gene (reference sequence). The CDR3 contains 14 residues. V was cut by 6 bases and J by 0 bases, with 15 bases left in between. The CDR3 region has the DNA TGCAGTGCCAGGGGGGCGGCTCGCTCCTACGAGCAGTACTTC. It yields the protein CSARGAARSYEQYF.

This clonotype was observed a handful of times. J is TRBJ2-5 and V is TRBV3-1; 7 nucleotides line up with TRBD1. V was pared by 0 bases and J by 7 bases, with 2 bases of the junction left unmatched. The CDR3 runs 13 residues. Germline CDR1 and CDR2: LGHDT and YNNKEL (reference sequence). CDR3 sequence: CASSQEQGRTQYF. The CDR3 bases are TGTGCCAGCAGCCAAGAACAGGGGCGGACCCAGTACTTC.

This clonotype was observed a few times. J is TRBJ2-1 and V is TRBV20-1; TRBD2 might be the D (6 bases). The CDR3 covers 15 residues. CDR1 is DFQATT, CDR2 SNEGSKA, per germline (reference sequence). V lost 5 bases and J lost 8, with 22 bases in between. Written as DNA, the CDR3 is TGCAGTGCTTCCGAACTAGGAGGGGTTTTGGATGAGCAGTTCTTC. This sequence encodes CSASELGGVLDEQFF.

The chain uses TRBV19 and TRBJ2-7, with 7 bases lining up with TRBD2. Germline trimming cut 7 bases from V and 3 bases from J; bases unmatched to any gene: 9. This CDR3 has 14 residues. CDR1 LNHDA and CDR2 SQIVND come from the germline V gene (reference sequence). CDR3 sequence (DNA): TGTGCCAGTAAAGTCCAGGGCGGGAGCTACGAGCAGTACTTC. Translated, it gives CASKVQGGSYEQYF.

The chain carries TRBV11-1 and TRBJ2-6; D is unclear. V dropped 6 bases and J dropped 0 bases, with 3 bases sitting between them. The CDR3 has 13 amino acids. Per germline, CDR1 SGHAT and CDR2 FQDESV (reference sequence). The CDR3 loop is CASRHSGANVLTF. The CDR3 bases are TGTGCCAGCAGGCACTCTGGGGCCAACGTCCTGACTTTC.

In its sample, this clonotype was seen a few times. This rearrangement joins TRBV11-2 to TRBJ2-1; 9 nucleotides line up with TRBD2. V lost 5 bases to trimming and J lost 0 bases; unmatched junction nucleotides: 8. Germline V gene lookup returns CDR1 SGHAT and CDR2 FQNNGV. The CDR3 is made up of 17 amino acids. This chain's CDR3 is CASSKTSGPSSYNEQFF. The CDR3 DNA reads as TGTGCCAGCAGCAAAACTAGCGGGCCCAGCTCCTACAATGAGCAGTTCTTC.

V gene TRBV6-2 or TRBV6-3 combines with J gene TRBJ2-1; 7 bases line up with TRBD1. V was pared by 8 bases and J by 10 bases, with 20 bases of the junction left unmatched. CDR3 size: 16 residues. The germline V gene encodes CDR1 MNHEY and CDR2 SVGEGT. The CDR3 DNA reads TGTGCCAGCGGCACCATTCCGGGACAGAGTGTTTGGGAGCAGTTCTTC. It encodes CASGTIPGQSVWEQFF.

In this sample, this clonotype turned up a few times. The chain links TRBV29-1 to TRBJ2-6; D is ambiguous. The ends were cut back, 0 bases at V and 1 base at J, with 4 bases in the middle. Germline CDR1 reads SQVTM; CDR2 reads ANQGSEA. The CDR3 has 14 residues. The CDR3 protein is CSVEDSSGANVLTF. CDR3 DNA: TGCAGCGTTGAAGACAGTTCTGGGGCCAACGTCCTGACTTTC.

This clonotype was seen more than once but under ten times. The chain links TRBV5-1 to TRBJ2-5, with 10 positions matching TRBD1. This CDR3 is built from 15 residues. Looked up from germline, CDR1 is SGHRS and CDR2 is YFSETQ. With 3 bases clipped from V and 5 bases from J, the junction kept 7 bases outside the gene matches. The CDR3 loop is CASSSTTGGRETQYF. The CDR3 DNA is TGCGCCAGCAGCTCTACGACAGGGGGCCGTGAGACCCAGTACTTC.

This clonotype was seen only a few times. V gene TRBV7-2 combines with J gene TRBJ1-5, with D maybe TRBD1 (5 bases). Germline-derived CDR1 and CDR2 are SGHTA and FQGNSA. This CDR3 contains 13 residues. Trimming left V 5 bases short and J 6 bases short, with 11 bases between. Here the CDR3 reads CASSRTLSQPQHF. CDR3 DNA sequence: TGTGCCAGCAGCCGGACATTGAGTCAGCCCCAGCATTTT. Drawing the rest from reference TRBV7-2 and TRBJ1-5, the complete variable domain is GAGVSQSPSNKVTEKGKDVELRCDPISGHTALYWYRQSLGQGLEFLIYFQGNSAPDKSGLPSDRFSAERTGGSVSTLTIQRTQQEDSAVYLCASSRTLSQPQHFGDGTRLSIL.

V usage is TRBV3-1 and J usage is TRBJ2-2; 8 bases match TRBD1. V lost 2 bases to trimming and J lost 8 bases; unmatched junction nucleotides: 10. Per the germline V gene, CDR1 is LGHDT and CDR2 is YNNKEL (reference sequence). The CDR3 consists of 16 residues. The CDR3 nucleotides read TGTGCCAGCAGCCAACACGGGACAGGCAGAAAAGGGGAGCTGTTTTTT. Amino acid sequence: CASSQHGTGRKGELFF.

This clonotype was picked up many times. This chain joins TRBV5-1 and TRBJ1-6, with TRBD1 matching 7 bases. This CDR3 has 15 residues. V shed 4 bases, J shed 8 bases, and the junction held 9 bases outside the gene matches. From germline, CDR1 is SGHRS and CDR2 YFSETQ. CDR3 residues: CASSTGQAGYSPLHF. As DNA, the CDR3 is TGCGCCAGCAGCACCGGACAGGCGGGGTATTCACCCCTCCACTTT. Filled out from reference TRBV5-1 and TRBJ1-6, the complete variable domain reads KAGVTQTPRYLIKTRGQQVTLSCSPISGHRSVSWYQQTPGQGLQFLFEYFSETQRNKGNFPGRFSGRQFSNSRSEMNVSTLELGDSALYLCASSTGQAGYSPLHFGNGTRLTVT.

The CDR3 DNA reads TGTGCCAGCAGCCTATTAAGGGGGAACACCGGGGAGCTGTTTTTT. This encodes CASSLLRGNTGELFF. This chain connects TRBV7-9 to TRBJ2-2; tentatively, D is TRBD1 (5 bases). Trimming cost V 5 bases and J 1 base, with 11 bases left between them. The CDR3 sequence is 15 residues long. Germline CDR1 and CDR2: SEHNR and FQNEAQ (reference sequence).

The J gene is TRBJ1-4, the V gene TRBV4-3; tentatively, D is TRBD1 (6 bases). The CDR3 contains 14 residues. V lost 5 bases, J lost 8 bases, and 15 bases lay in between. Germline V gives CDR1 LGHNA, CDR2 YSLEER. CDR3 bases: TGCGCCAGCAGCACCGGACAGTCTACGGAAAAACTGTTTTTT. This sequence encodes CASSTGQSTEKLFF.

This clonotype occurred a few times. The V gene is TRBV15, the J gene TRBJ1-6; TRBD1 aligns across 7 bases. Germline-derived CDR1 and CDR2 are LNHNV and YYDKDF (reference sequence). J lost 9 bases, V lost 0 bases, and 5 bases had no gene match. The CDR3 consists of 15 residues. CDR3 in DNA: TGTGCCACCAGCAGAGATCACAGGGGAGGTTCACCCCTCCACTTT. This sequence encodes CATSRDHRGGSPLHF.

The chain recombines TRBV7-2 with TRBJ1-4; 12 bases are shared with TRBD1. V shed 1 base, J shed 4 bases, and the junction held 4 bases outside the gene matches. Germline V gene sequence: CDR1 SGHTA, CDR2 FQGNSA. CDR3 length: 17 residues. As DNA, the CDR3 is TGTGCCAGCAGCTTAGTTGGGACAGGGGGCTTTAATGAAAAACTGTTTTTT. Translated, it gives CASSLVGTGGFNEKLFF.

The chain links TRBV21-1 to TRBJ2-4; the listed D gene, TRBD1, was not tested against the DNA. TRBV21-1 corresponds to a pseudogene. CDR3 length: 17 amino acids. The CDR3 bases are TGTGCCAGCAGCTCCCGGTCGGAGAGGGGGGCCAAAAACATTCAGTACTTC. Translating gives CASSSRSERGAKNIQYF.

This clonotype has at least ten counts. The chain recombines TRBV27 with TRBJ2-4; no definite D call. The germline CDR1 and CDR2 sequences are MNHEY and SMNVEV (reference sequence). Trimming took off 0 bases at V and 3 bases at J, with 9 bases between the two ends. The CDR3 length is 15 residues. In DNA form, the CDR3 reads TGTGCCAGCAGTTTATCAGGGATCGACAAAAACATTCAGTACTTC. Protein: CASSLSGIDKNIQYF.

A few counts support this clonotype. V usage is TRBV5-1 and J usage is TRBJ2-5; D not certain. CDR3 length equals 12 residues. Per the germline V gene, CDR1 is SGHRS and CDR2 is YFSETQ. The germline V and J ends were trimmed by 2 bases and 5 bases, with 7 bases remaining between them. The CDR3 bases are TGCGCCAGCAGCTTAAGTATCGAGACCCAGTACTTC. Protein product: CASSLSIETQYF.

As concerns this clonotype: One base away lies a much larger clone, so this may be a sequencing read error. The chain combines TRBV7-2 with TRBJ1-5; D gene unclear. The germline V gene has CDR1 SGHTA and CDR2 FQGNSA. The CDR3 covers 14 residues. The CDR3 loop reads CASSREYSNQPPHF. CDR3 DNA: TGTGCCAGCAGCCGGGAGTATAGCAATCAGCCCCCGCATTTT.

CDR3 sequence: CASTYQFRTPSYEQYF. The CDR3 DNA sequence: TGTGCCAGCACATACCAATTTCGGACACCCTCCTACGAGCAGTACTTC. The rearrangement joins TRBV28 to TRBJ2-7, with TRBD1 as a possible D gene (5 bases). The CDR3 is 16 residues long. With 7 bases removed from V and 0 bases from J, the gap between germline ends came to 19 bases. The germline V gene encodes CDR1 MDHEN and CDR2 SYDVKM.

This chain uses TRBV19 with TRBJ2-3, with D possibly being TRBD1 (6 bases). The CDR3 extends over 18 amino acids. V gave up 0 bases and J gave up 0 bases, with 16 bases separating them. Looked up from germline, CDR1 is LNHDA and CDR2 is SQIVND (reference sequence). CDR3 residues: CASSIDHGRGTSTDTQYF. In DNA, the CDR3 is TGTGCCAGTAGTATAGATCACGGCAGGGGAACTAGCACAGATACGCAGTATTTT.

This clonotype turned up a few times. This chain uses TRBV9 with TRBJ2-1; the D gene could be TRBD1 or TRBD2 (6 bases each). Trimming took 0 bases from V and 3 from J, leaving 13 bases between them. Germline V gives CDR1 SGDLS, CDR2 YYNGEE. The CDR3 length is 16 residues. The CDR3 DNA follows: TGTGCCAGCAGCGTAGGGGTAGGGGGGATCTACAATGAGCAGTTCTTC. Translation: CASSVGVGGIYNEQFF.